The subject of this entry is one T cell receptor beta chain. Assay used: immunoSEQ multiplex PCR; TCRdb lists only in-frame clones, some missing. The sample holds over 250,000 clones; roughly 80% are singletons and the top ten take roughly a tenth. The data were taken from a study of blood T cell repertoires in COVID-19. Looking at the study overall: The origin of the acute and convalescent COVID-19 samples was the United States, Italy and Spain.

The V and J ends lost 5 bases and 1 base respectively, with 14 bases between them. Germline loops: CDR1 SGHAT, CDR2 FQNNGV. The CDR3 contains 15 residues. The chain joins TRBV11-2 to TRBJ2-5, with D tentatively TRBD1 (6 bases). Sequences were obtained from peripheral blood. The sequence was obtained from a woman aged 50 to 60 who had recovered from COVID-19. CDR3 nucleotide sequence: TGTGCCAGCAGCCTGGGACAAAGGGTCCAAGAGACCCAGTACTTC. It codes for CASSLGQRVQETQYF. The variable domain in full, with the rest retrieved from reference TRBV11-2 and TRBJ2-5, is EAGVAQSPRYKIIEKRQSVAFWCNPISGHATLYWYQQILGQGPKLLIQFQNNGVVDDSQLPKDRFSAERLKGVDSTLKIQPAKLEDSAVYLCASSLGQRVQETQYFGPGTRLLVL.